Each of the 17 T cell receptor beta chains below was sequenced from the same sample in a study of blood T cell repertoires in COVID-19. Measured with immunoSEQ multiplex PCR; TCRdb has only the in-frame clones, and not every one. The sample consists of 20,000 or so clones, 75% to 95% of them appearing once. Sequencing was done on a sample of peripheral blood. These receptors originate from a human donor in a cohort sampled during active COVID-19.

The genes are TRBV7-2 and TRBJ2-5; a possible D gene is TRBD2 (7 bases). The CDR3 runs to 15 residues. Germline lookup yields CDR1 SGHTA and CDR2 FQGNSA. Deletions cut 1 base from V and 4 bases from J, with 13 bases between. The CDR3 sequence: CASSLVKGGLETQYF. DNA for the CDR3: TGTGCCAGCAGCTTAGTAAAGGGGGGGCTAGAGACCCAGTACTTC.

The chain employs TRBV7-9 and TRBJ2-7; TRBD2 is a possible D gene (5 bases). Trimming shortened V by 5 bases and J by 4 bases, and 12 bases separated the two germline ends. CDR3 length: 13 residues. CDR1 is SEHNR, CDR2 FQNEAQ, per germline (reference sequence). In DNA form, the CDR3 reads TGTGCCAGCAGCGGACTCGTGGAGTACGAGCAGTACGTC. Translating gives CASSGLVEYEQYV.

This chain links TRBV5-5 with TRBJ1-1; 7 bases are shared with TRBD1. CDR1 is SGHKS, CDR2 YYEKEE, per germline (reference sequence). The V gene end was trimmed by 5 bases and the J gene end by 5 bases; junction bases not matched to a gene: 9. This CDR3 is 14 amino acids long. For the CDR3, the DNA is TGTGCCAGCAGGGAGGGGGCTATTTATACTGAAGCTTTCTTT. It translates to CASREGAIYTEAFF.

V is TRBV9 and J is TRBJ2-5, with unresolved D. The V gene lost 4 bases and the J gene lost 1 base, with 8 bases spanning the gap. Germline CDR1 reads SGDLS; CDR2 reads YYNGEE. The CDR3 runs 13 residues. The CDR3 loop reads CASSPSTQETQYF. The CDR3 nucleotides are TGTGCCAGCAGCCCCAGTACCCAAGAGACCCAGTACTTC. Together with reference TRBV9 and TRBJ2-5, the CDR3 gives the full variable domain: DSGVTQTPKHLITATGQRVTLRCSPRSGDLSVYWYQQSLDQGLQFLIQYYNGEERAKGNILERFSAQQFPDLHSELNLSSLELGDSALYFCASSPSTQETQYFGPGTRLLVL.

This chain uses TRBV6-5 with TRBJ2-1, with TRBD1 matching 7 bases. J gave up 12 bases and V 6 bases, and 11 bases lay outside the gene matches. The germline V gene has CDR1 MNHEY and CDR2 SVGAGI. CDR3 size: 13 residues. CDR3 sequence (DNA): TGTGCCAGCAGACGACCACAAGACAGGGCGCAGTTCTTC. Translation: CASRRPQDRAQFF.

The V call is TRBV28, the J call TRBJ2-2; D is uncertain. The CDR3 contains 14 residues. V lost 10 bases and J 1 base, leaving 13 bases between the germline ends. CDR1 is MDHEN and CDR2 is SYDVKM in the germline V gene. In nucleotides, the CDR3 is TGTGCCATCCAAAACACAAGGAACACCGGGGAGCTGTTTTTT. It is translated as CAIQNTRNTGELFF. The full variable domain, with the rest looked up from reference TRBV28 and TRBJ2-2, is DVKVTQSSRYLVKRTGEKVFLECVQDMDHENMFWYRQDPGLGLRLIYFSYDVKMKEKGDIPEGYSVSREKKERFSLILESASTNQTSMYLCAIQNTRNTGELFFGEGSRLTVL.

This chain joins TRBV29-1 and TRBJ2-3, with D maybe TRBD1 (5 bases). V gave up 7 bases and J gave up 0 bases, with 11 bases separating them. This CDR3 is built from 13 residues. Germline loops: CDR1 SQVTM, CDR2 ANQGSEA. CDR3 in DNA: TGCAGCGCAGACAGAGAGAGCACAGATACGCAGTATTTT. Translating it yields CSADRESTDTQYF.

The rearrangement links TRBV4-3 to TRBJ2-6; D uncertain. The CDR3 consists of 16 residues. Germline V gene sequence: CDR1 LGHNA, CDR2 YSLEER. V lost 0 bases and J lost 0, with 6 bases in between. CDR3 loop: CASSQEASSGANVLTF. CDR3 coding DNA: TGCGCCAGCAGCCAAGAGGCCTCCTCTGGGGCCAACGTCCTGACTTTC.

The table lists this clone with a count of one. The chain combines TRBV5-6 with TRBJ1-5; D unresolved. This CDR3 comprises 16 residues. V was cut by 2 bases and J by 0 bases, with 12 bases left in between. Germline V gene lookup returns CDR1 SGHDT and CDR2 YYEEEE. The CDR3 protein is CASSFGVTYSNQPQHF. CDR3 coding DNA: TGTGCCAGCAGCTTCGGGGTTACCTATAGCAATCAGCCCCAGCATTTT.

V is TRBV11-3 and J is TRBJ1-1; TRBD1 is a possible D gene (5 bases). Germline values: CDR1 SGHNT, CDR2 YENEEA. Trimming stripped 6 bases from V and 1 base from J, with 12 bases between. This CDR3 region has 14 residues. The CDR3, as DNA: TGTGCCAGCAGGGGGGGGGAGAGGAACACTGAAGCTTTCTTT. Amino acid sequence: CASRGGERNTEAFF. The whole variable domain, filled in from reference TRBV11-3 and TRBJ1-1, reads EAGVVQSPRYKIIEKKQPVAFWCNPISGHNTLYWYLQNLGQGPELLIRYENEEAVDDSQLPKDRFSAERLKGVDSTLKIQPAELGDSAVYLCASRGGERNTEAFFGQGTRLTVV.

The rearrangement links TRBV12-3 or TRBV12-4 to TRBJ1-2; maybe TRBD1 (5 bases). The CDR3 covers 12 residues. V lost 3 bases, J lost 6 bases, and 8 bases lay in between. DNA of the CDR3: TGTGCCAGCAGTTTGGAAGGGGATGGCTACACCTTC. Amino acid sequence: CASSLEGDGYTF.

The chain joins TRBV20-1 to TRBJ2-7, with D possibly being TRBD1 (5 bases). The CDR3 extends over 11 amino acids. Germline V gene data show CDR1 as DFQATT and CDR2 as SNEGSKA (reference sequence). The CDR3 coding sequence is TGCTCTAGTAAGGGGCTTCACGAGCAGTACGTC. It specifies CSSKGLHEQYV.

The chain uses TRBV5-1 and TRBJ2-3, with 9 bases matching TRBD2. Germline V gene lookup returns CDR1 SGHRS and CDR2 YFSETQ. The J segment lost 3 bases and the V segment lost 5 bases, leaving 4 bases of the junction unmatched. This CDR3 has 14 residues. CDR3 coding DNA: TGCGCCAGCAGGCGGGGGGGCGGAACAGATACGCAGTATTTT. Translation gives CASRRGGGTDTQYF.

This chain joins TRBV11-2 and TRBJ2-1; TRBD1 matches 8 bases. Germline loops: CDR1 SGHAT, CDR2 FQNNGV. This CDR3 is 15 amino acids long. V trimming: 1 base; J trimming: 5 bases; junction bases outside the gene matches: 4. The CDR3 DNA sequence: TGTGCCAGCAGCTTAGCGGCAGGGGGCCACAATGAGCAGTTCTTC. Translating gives CASSLAAGGHNEQFF.

This chain links TRBV5-4 with TRBJ2-7, with D perhaps matching TRBD2 (6 bases). This CDR3 contains 13 residues. Trimming pared 5 bases from V and 7 bases from J, leaving 16 bases between. The germline V gene has CDR1 SGHNT and CDR2 YYREEE (reference sequence). CDR3 sequence: CASSLASGGEQYF. For the CDR3, the DNA is TGTGCCAGCAGTCTGGCCTCTGGGGGGGAGCAGTACTTC.

This clone was seen a single time. The chain is built from TRBV19 and TRBJ1-5; tentative D call: TRBD1 (6 bases). Trimming left V 6 bases short and J 9 bases short, with 18 bases between. The V gene's germline CDR1 is LNHDA and CDR2 SQIVND (reference sequence). There are 14 residues in the CDR3. The CDR3 spells CASSTDRLMWPQHF. The CDR3 DNA sequence: TGTGCCAGTAGCACCGACAGGCTGATGTGGCCCCAGCATTTT.

DNA for the CDR3: TGTGCCAGCAGCTTGTCGGAGTCAGGGGGCAGCAATCAGCCCCAGCATTTT. Translating gives CASSLSESGGSNQPQHF. The rearrangement joins TRBV11-3 to TRBJ1-5; 8 bases align to TRBD1. This CDR3 has 17 amino acids. CDR1 is SGHNT and CDR2 is YENEEA in the germline V gene. The ends lost 3 bases at V and 1 base at J; junction bases unmatched: 8.